This TCR beta chain was recorded in a study of blood T cell repertoires in COVID-19 (dated by TCRdb to 2020 to 2021). Context from the whole study: The collaborator samples originated in the United States, Italy and Spain and spanned the acute and convalescent phases of COVID-19. The material from the prospective study consisted of cDNA or gDNA derived from T cells, B-cell-depleted T cells, or PBMCs. The dataset comprised deeply sampled blood TCRbeta repertoires from subjects exposed to, actively infected with, or recovered from COVID-19. The repertoires were released in a freely available public database intended as a resource for research on the immune response to SARS-CoV-2. Samples were obtained from the ongoing ImmuneRACE study (first 160 participants) and from about 1,300 subjects provided by 6 global collaborators. Sample metadata almost always included a de-identified subject ID, COVID-19 status, age in years and sex. HLA class I and class II types, where available, came from metadata supplied by the sample provider rather than from assay-based typing.

The immunoSEQ Assay, a bias-controlled multiplex PCR, was used to amplify TCRbeta CDR3 regions from genomic DNA. The authors processed their data as follows. Within the assay, amplification of reference gene primers was used to estimate how many nucleated cells each sample contained. To quantify the absolute abundance of each unique TCRbeta CDR3 rearrangement, sequence reads were collapsed and filtered. For each sample, productive Simpson clonality was calculated by taking the square root of Simpson's diversity index across productive rearrangements. Not all clones reach the TCRdb copy of this immuneACCESS table, which keeps in-frame sequences only. Checked studies attribute under half of the gap to unresolved V genes and leave the rest unexplained. From that table come the V and J calls and clone size; the DNA was used to work out D and trimming. The sample table records over 400,000 clones; about 89% of these occur just once. 7.5% to 9% of the sample belongs to the ten largest clones.

In the case of this clone: It lacks a known antigen. No base-level quality is on record; no much larger clone is a single base apart.

The CDR3 goes from the cysteine to the phenylalanine over 13 residues. The entry retains the CDR3 DNA only, 39 bases that are in frame from base 1. The trim is 3 bases for V and 5 bases for J, with a gap of 10 bases between the germline ends. At one collaborating source in Seattle, patients were enrolled during active infection and were followed longitudinally through the course of disease. Collaborating institutions collected whole blood in K2EDTA tubes following their own protocols. Collaborator samples were shipped for TCRbeta analysis as frozen whole blood, isolated PBMCs, or DNA extracted from either sample type. The research as a whole found: Clinical and demographic metadata were provided uncurated, with the amount varying by source and participant.

The V and J genes are TRBV12-3 or TRBV12-4 and TRBJ1-2, with the D gene too uncertain to name. The sample comprised peripheral blood. The receptor was derived from a woman in her fifties or sixties with COVID-19, enrolled during active disease. CDR3 protein: CASSFGSEYGYTF. The nucleotide sequence reads TGTGCCAGCAGTTTCGGTTCCGAGTATGGCTACACCTTC.